This TCR beta chain derives from a study of blood T cell repertoires in COVID-19. Study-wide background: Samples taken during acute and convalescent COVID-19 were collected in the United States, Italy and Spain.

This CDR3 has 18 residues. The J segment lost 2 bases and the V segment lost 1 base, leaving 4 bases of the junction unmatched. Germline V gene lookup returns CDR1 SGHAT and CDR2 FQNNGV. The method was immunoSEQ multiplex PCR; TCRdb's version includes in-frame clones alone and lacks a portion of them. The sample records 200,000 to 300,000 clones, roughly 89% being singletons. The receptor was isolated from a woman aged 25 to 39 who had recovered from COVID-19. The chain employs TRBV11-2 and TRBJ2-6; TRBD1 matches at 11 bases. The sample comprised PBMCs or T cells enriched from blood (not recorded which). The CDR3 region is CASSLGTGGIAGANVLTF. DNA of the CDR3: TGTGCCAGCAGCTTAGGGACAGGGGGCATCGCTGGGGCCAACGTCCTGACTTTC. The full variable domain, its missing parts supplied by reference TRBV11-2 and TRBJ2-6, is EAGVAQSPRYKIIEKRQSVAFWCNPISGHATLYWYQQILGQGPKLLIQFQNNGVVDDSQLPKDRFSAERLKGVDSTLKIQPAKLEDSAVYLCASSLGTGGIAGANVLTFGAGSRLTVL.